Described below is a single T cell receptor beta chain sequence and its context. Its cognate antigen is unknown. This CDR3 is built from 18 residues. V dropped 1 base and J dropped 3 bases, with 17 bases sitting between them. Germline V lookup: CDR1 SGHRS, CDR2 YFSETQ. The record originates from a study of shared clonotypes between healthy human individuals. Findings of the study overall: Unshared clonotypes carried lower generation probabilities than those common to all four donors.

Only CD45RO-negative cells positively selected for CCR7 counted as naive CD8 cells, so terminally differentiated effector memory CD45RA+ cells were excluded. Only in-frame clones appear in the TCRdb table, and some are missing; sequencing was by immunoSEQ multiplex PCR. Here the sample spans roughly 1,800,000 clones, about 95% being singletons. The rearrangement uses TRBV5-1 and TRBJ1-6; D call uncertain. Sequenced input: naive CD8+ T cells sorted from blood. The clonotype originates from a man aged 18 to 29 in good health. The CDR3: CASSLRPPGGDYNSPLHF. The CDR3 nucleotides read TGCGCCAGCAGCTTGAGGCCACCGGGTGGAGACTATAATTCACCCCTCCACTTT.